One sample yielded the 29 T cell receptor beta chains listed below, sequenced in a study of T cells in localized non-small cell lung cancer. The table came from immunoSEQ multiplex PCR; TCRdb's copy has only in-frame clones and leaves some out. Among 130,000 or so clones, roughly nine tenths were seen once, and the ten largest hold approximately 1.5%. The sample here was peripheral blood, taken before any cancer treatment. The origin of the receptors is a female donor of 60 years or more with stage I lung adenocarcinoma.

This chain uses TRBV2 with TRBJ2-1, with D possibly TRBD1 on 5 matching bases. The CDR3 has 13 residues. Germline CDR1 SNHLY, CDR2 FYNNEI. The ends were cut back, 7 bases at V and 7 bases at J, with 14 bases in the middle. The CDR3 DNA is TGTGCCAGCATGGGGCAGGGTTTTAATGAGCAGTTCTTC. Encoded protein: CASMGQGFNEQFF.

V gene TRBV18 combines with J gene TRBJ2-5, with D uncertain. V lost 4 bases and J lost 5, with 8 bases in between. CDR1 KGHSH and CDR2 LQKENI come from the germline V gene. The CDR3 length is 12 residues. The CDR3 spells CASSLQTETQYF. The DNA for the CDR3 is TGTGCCAGCTCACTACAAACTGAGACCCAGTACTTC.

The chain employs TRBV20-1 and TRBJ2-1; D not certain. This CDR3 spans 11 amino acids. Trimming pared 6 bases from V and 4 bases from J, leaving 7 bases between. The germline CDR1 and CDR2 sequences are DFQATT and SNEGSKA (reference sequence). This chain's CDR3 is CSADFYNEQFF. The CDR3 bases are TGCAGTGCCGACTTTTACAATGAGCAGTTCTTC.

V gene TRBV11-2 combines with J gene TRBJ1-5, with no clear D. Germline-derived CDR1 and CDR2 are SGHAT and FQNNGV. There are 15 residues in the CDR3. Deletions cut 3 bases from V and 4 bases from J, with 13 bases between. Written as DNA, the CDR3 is TGTGCCAGCAGCTTGGGCTCGGTCAGGAATCAGCCCCAGCATTTT. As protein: CASSLGSVRNQPQHF.

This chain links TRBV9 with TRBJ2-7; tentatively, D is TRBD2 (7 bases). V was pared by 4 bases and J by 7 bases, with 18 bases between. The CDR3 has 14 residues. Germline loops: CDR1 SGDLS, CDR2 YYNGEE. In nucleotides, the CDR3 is TGTGCCAGCAGCCGAAACGGGGGGCTGGGAGAGCAGTACTTC. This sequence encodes CASSRNGGLGEQYF.

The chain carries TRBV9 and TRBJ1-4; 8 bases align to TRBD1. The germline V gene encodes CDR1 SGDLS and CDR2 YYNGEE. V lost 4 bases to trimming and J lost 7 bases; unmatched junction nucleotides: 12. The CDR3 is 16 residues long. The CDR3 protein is CASSFRPGQGPEKLFF. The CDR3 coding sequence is TGTGCCAGCAGCTTCCGACCCGGACAGGGCCCTGAAAAACTGTTTTTT.

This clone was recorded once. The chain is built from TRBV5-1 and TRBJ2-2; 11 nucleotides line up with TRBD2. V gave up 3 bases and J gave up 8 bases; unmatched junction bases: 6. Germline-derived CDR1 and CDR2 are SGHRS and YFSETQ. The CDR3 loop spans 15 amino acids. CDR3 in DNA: TGCGCCAGCAGCTCTCTAGCGGGAGGCGGTGGGGAGCTGTTTTTT. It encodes CASSSLAGGGGELFF.

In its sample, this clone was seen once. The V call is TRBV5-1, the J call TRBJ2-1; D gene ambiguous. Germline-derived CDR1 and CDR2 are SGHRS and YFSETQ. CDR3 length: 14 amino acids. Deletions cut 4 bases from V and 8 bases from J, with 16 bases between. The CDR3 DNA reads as TGCGCCAGCAGCCCACCACCCTTCGAGCATGAGCAGTTCTTC. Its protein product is CASSPPPFEHEQFF.

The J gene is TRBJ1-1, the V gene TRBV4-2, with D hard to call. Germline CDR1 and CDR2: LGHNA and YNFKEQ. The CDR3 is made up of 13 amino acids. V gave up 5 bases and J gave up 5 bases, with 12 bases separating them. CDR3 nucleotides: TGTGCCAGCAGCTTGCCGTTGGTGACTGAAGCTTTCTTT. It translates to CASSLPLVTEAFF.

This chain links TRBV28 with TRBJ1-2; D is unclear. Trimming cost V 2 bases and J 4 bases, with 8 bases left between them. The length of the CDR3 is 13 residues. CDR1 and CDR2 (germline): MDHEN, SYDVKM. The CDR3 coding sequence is TGTGCCAGCAGTTTAAAAACGGCCTATGGCTACACCTTC. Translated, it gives CASSLKTAYGYTF.

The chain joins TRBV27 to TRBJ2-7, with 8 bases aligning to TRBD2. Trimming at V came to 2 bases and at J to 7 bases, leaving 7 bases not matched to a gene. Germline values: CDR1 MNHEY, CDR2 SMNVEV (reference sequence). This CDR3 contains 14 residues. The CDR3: CASSLKREGWEQYF. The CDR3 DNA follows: TGTGCCAGCAGTTTAAAACGGGAGGGCTGGGAGCAGTACTTC.

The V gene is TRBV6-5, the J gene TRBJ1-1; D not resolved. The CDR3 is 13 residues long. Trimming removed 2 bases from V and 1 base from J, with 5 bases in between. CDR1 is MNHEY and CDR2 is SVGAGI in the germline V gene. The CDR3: CASSYRKNTEAFF. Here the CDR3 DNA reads TGTGCCAGCAGTTACAGAAAGAACACTGAAGCTTTCTTT.

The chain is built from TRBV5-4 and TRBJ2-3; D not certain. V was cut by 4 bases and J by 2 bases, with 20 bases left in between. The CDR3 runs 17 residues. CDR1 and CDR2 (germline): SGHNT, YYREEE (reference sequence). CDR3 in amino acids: CASSPKGQHLITDTQYF. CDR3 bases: TGTGCCAGCAGCCCCAAGGGCCAGCACTTAATCACAGATACGCAGTATTTT.

CDR3 protein: CASSLVGGSQETQYF. CDR3 DNA sequence: TGTGCCAGCAGCTTAGTTGGGGGCTCCCAAGAGACCCAGTACTTC. This sequence joins TRBV7-7 and TRBJ2-5, with D tentatively TRBD1 (6 bases). V was shortened by 1 base and J by 1 base, with 10 bases between the two germline ends. This CDR3 is 15 amino acids long. Germline V gene data show CDR1 as SSHAT and CDR2 as FNYEAQ (reference sequence).

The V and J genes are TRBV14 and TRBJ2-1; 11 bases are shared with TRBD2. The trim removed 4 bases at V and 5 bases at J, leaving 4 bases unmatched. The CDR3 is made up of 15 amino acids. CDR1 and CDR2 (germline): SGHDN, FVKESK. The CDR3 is CASSLLLAGDNEQFF. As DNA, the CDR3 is TGTGCCAGCAGCCTCCTACTAGCGGGAGACAATGAGCAGTTCTTC.

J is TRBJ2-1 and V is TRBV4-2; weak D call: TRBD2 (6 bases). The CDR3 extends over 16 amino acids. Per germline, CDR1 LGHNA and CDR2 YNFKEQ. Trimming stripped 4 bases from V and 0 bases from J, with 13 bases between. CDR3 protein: CASSRRLGSSYNEQFF. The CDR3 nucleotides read TGTGCCAGCAGCCGTCGACTAGGGAGCTCCTACAATGAGCAGTTCTTC.

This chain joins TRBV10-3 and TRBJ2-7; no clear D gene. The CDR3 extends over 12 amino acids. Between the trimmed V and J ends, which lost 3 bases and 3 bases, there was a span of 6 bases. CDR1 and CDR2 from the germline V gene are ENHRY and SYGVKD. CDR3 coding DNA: TGTGCCATCAGTGAACTCTACTACGAGCAGTACTTC. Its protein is CAISELYYEQYF.

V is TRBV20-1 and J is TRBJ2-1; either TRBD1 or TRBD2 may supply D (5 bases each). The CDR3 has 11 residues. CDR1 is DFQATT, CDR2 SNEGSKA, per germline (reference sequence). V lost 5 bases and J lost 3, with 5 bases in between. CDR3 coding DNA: TGCAGTGCTGGGGGCTACAATGAGCAGTTCTTC. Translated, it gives CSAGGYNEQFF.

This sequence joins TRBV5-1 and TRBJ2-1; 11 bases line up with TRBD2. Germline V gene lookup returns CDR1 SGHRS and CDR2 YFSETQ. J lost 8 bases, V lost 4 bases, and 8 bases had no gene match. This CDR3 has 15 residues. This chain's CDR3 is CASSPTSGSRHEQFF. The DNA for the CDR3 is TGCGCCAGCAGCCCTACTAGCGGGAGCCGGCATGAGCAGTTCTTC.

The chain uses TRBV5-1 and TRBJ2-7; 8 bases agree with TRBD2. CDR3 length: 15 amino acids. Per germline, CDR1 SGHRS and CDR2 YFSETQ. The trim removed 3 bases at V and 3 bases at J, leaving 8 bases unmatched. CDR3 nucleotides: TGCGCCAGCAGCTGGGGGACTAGTTATATCTACGAGCAGTACTTC. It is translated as CASSWGTSYIYEQYF.

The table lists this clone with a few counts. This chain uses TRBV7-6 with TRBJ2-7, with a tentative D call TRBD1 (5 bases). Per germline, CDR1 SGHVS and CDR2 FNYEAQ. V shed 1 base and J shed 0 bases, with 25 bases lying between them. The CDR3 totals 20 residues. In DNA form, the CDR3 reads TGTGCCAGCAGCTTAGGGTACCAGGGCTCTTCCCGAAGGAGCTCCTACGAGCAGTACTTC. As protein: CASSLGYQGSSRRSSYEQYF.

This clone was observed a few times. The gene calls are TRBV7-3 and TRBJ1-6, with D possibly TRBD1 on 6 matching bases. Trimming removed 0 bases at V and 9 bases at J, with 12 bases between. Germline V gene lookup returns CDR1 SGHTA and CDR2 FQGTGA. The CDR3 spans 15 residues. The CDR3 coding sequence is TGTGCCAGCAGCTTAACGGTCGGGGGGCTTTCACCCCTCCACTTT. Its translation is CASSLTVGGLSPLHF.

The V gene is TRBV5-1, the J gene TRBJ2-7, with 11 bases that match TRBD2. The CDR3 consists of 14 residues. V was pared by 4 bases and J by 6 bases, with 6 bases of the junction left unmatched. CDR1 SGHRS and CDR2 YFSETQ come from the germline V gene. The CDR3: CASSTGTSGLEQYF. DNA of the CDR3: TGCGCCAGCAGCACCGGGACTAGCGGCCTCGAGCAGTACTTC.

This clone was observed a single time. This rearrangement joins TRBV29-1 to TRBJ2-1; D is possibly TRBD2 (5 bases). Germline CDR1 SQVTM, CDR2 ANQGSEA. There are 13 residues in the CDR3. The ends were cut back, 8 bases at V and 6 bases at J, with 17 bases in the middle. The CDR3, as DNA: TGCAGCCCGAGGGTTACGGGGTCCAATGAGCAGTTCTTC. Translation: CSPRVTGSNEQFF.

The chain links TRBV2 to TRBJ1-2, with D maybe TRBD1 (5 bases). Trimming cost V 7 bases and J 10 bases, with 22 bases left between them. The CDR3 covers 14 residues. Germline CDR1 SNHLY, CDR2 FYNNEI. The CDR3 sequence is CASTSGRVSQDYTF. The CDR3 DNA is TGTGCCAGCACCTCAGGCAGGGTGTCCCAAGACTACACCTTC. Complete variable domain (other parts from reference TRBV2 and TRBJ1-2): EPEVTQTPSHQVTQMGQEVILRCVPISNHLYFYWYRQILGQKVEFLVSFYNNEISEKSEIFDDQFSVERPDGSNFTLKIRSTKLEDSAMYFCASTSGRVSQDYTFGSGTRLTVV.

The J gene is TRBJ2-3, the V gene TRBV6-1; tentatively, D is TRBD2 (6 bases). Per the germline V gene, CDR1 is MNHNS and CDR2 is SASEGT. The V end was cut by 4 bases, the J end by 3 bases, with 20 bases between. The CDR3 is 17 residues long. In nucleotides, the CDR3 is TGTGCCAGCAGTGCCGGGAGAGGGCCAATGAGGACAGATACGCAGTATTTT. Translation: CASSAGRGPMRTDTQYF.

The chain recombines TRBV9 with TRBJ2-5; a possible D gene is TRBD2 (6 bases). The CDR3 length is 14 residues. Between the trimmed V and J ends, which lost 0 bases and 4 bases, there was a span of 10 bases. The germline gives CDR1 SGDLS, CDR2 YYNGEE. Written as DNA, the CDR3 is TGTGCCAGCAGCGTAGTGGAGGGTTCAGAGACCCAGTACTTC. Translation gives CASSVVEGSETQYF.

In DNA, the CDR3 is TGTGCCAGCACTTTCGGGAACAGGGGGCACCAGCCCCAGCATTTT. Amino acid sequence: CASTFGNRGHQPQHF. The genes are TRBV28 and TRBJ1-5; 9 bases map to TRBD1. Germline V CDR1 and CDR2: MDHEN, SYDVKM. The CDR3 covers 15 residues. The V segment lost 7 bases and the J segment 7 bases; nucleotides outside the gene matches: 11.

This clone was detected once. This chain's CDR3 is CASSVSGLTYEQYF. The CDR3, as DNA: TGTGCCAGCAGTGTTAGCGGGCTAACCTACGAGCAGTACTTC. The chain recombines TRBV6-1 with TRBJ2-7, with 7 bases matching TRBD2. Germline V gene lookup returns CDR1 MNHNS and CDR2 SASEGT. This CDR3 region has 14 residues. The ends lost 4 bases at V and 2 bases at J; junction bases unmatched: 5.